This T cell receptor beta chain appears in the sequencing data of a study of blood T cell repertoires in COVID-19 (dated by TCRdb to about 2020). At the level of the whole study: Collaborator samples came from the United States, Italy and Spain and covered acute and convalescent phases of COVID-19. The prospective study material was composed of cDNA or gDNA derived from T cells, B-cell-depleted T cells, or PBMCs. The dataset comprised deeply sampled blood TCRbeta repertoires from subjects exposed to, actively infected with, or recovered from COVID-19. The repertoires were released in a freely available public database intended as a resource for research on the immune response to SARS-CoV-2. The samples were drawn from two sources: the first 160 participants of the ongoing ImmuneRACE study, and 1,000 to 1,500 subjects contributed by 6 global collaborators. The sample metadata nearly always contained a de-identified subject ID, COVID-19 status, age in years and sex. Where available, HLA class I and class II types were taken from metadata supplied by the sample provider and were not determined by assay-based typing. The study at large found these results: Clinical and demographic metadata were provided uncurated, with the amount varying by source and participant.

TCRbeta CDR3 regions were amplified from genomic DNA by means of the immunoSEQ Assay, a bias-controlled multiplex PCR. The published analysis was carried out like this. The number of nucleated cells in each sample was estimated by amplification of reference gene primers within the assay. Sequence reads were collapsed and filtered to measure the absolute abundance of every unique TCRbeta CDR3 rearrangement. For each sample, productive Simpson clonality was calculated by taking the square root of Simpson's diversity index across productive rearrangements. Imported from immuneACCESS, the table was reduced by TCRdb to in-frame sequences with V and J called. These copies leave out some clones; in studies compared against another copy, an unresolved V gene accounts for under half, and the cause of the remainder is not known. V and J calls and clone size come straight from that table; D and trimming were deduced from the DNA. The sample yields fewer than 150,000 clones; 70% to 90% were counted once. Roughly 2.9% of the sample is held by the ten biggest clonotypes.

Each collaborating institution followed its own protocols to collect whole blood in K2EDTA tubes. For TCRbeta analysis, collaborators shipped samples as frozen whole blood, isolated PBMCs, or DNA extracted from either of those sample types. This clone was counted once. Its antigen is not yet known. No much larger clone exists at a distance of one base, and base qualities are not known. V ends up 0 bases short and J 7 bases short, with an unmatched junction base count of 4. Measured from the cysteine to the phenylalanine, the CDR3 is 15 residues long. CDR3 DNA only is kept here, 45 bases in frame from base 1. Looking up the germline V gene (reference sequence) yields CDR1 SGHKS and CDR2 YYEKEE.

The sample taken for sequencing was peripheral blood. The chain is encoded by TRBV5-5 joined to TRBJ1-6; 7 central nucleotides agree with TRBD1. This receptor was taken from a man aged 50 to 60 with acute or convalescent COVID-19. In nucleotide form, the sequence is TGTGCCAGCAGCTTGGCCGGGGACAGCAATTCACCCCTCCACTTT. Its protein is CASSLAGDSNSPLHF.